Presented here are 10 T cell receptor beta chains from one specimen sequenced in a study of blood T cells in healthy people across ages. Primers used in a second PCR of roughly 7 to 12 cycles were a sample-barcoded 5' primer and a J-beta primer mix. TCRdb re-analysed the 5' RACE reads in MiXCR, keeping a single row per CDR3 protein. The sample lists about 620,000 distinct CDR3 sequences, over 40% seen once, with approximately 15% in the top ten. The source material was blood. The source is a woman aged 80 or over in good health.

The rearrangement uses TRBV20-1 and TRBJ1-1; 9 bases fit TRBD1. Germline CDR1 DFQATT, CDR2 SNEGSKA (reference sequence). Trimming took 4 bases from V and 7 from J; bases not matched to a gene: 7. CDR3 length equals 13 residues. DNA of the CDR3: TGCAGTGCTATGAATTGGGGACAGGGTGAAGCTTTCTTT. Translation: CSAMNWGQGEAFF.

This clonotype has a single count. A read error is possible here, since a much larger clone lies one base away. The genes are TRBV3-1 and TRBJ2-1; the match to TRBD2 covers 9 bases. CDR3 length: 16 amino acids. Germline V gene lookup returns CDR1 LGHDT and CDR2 YNNKEL (reference sequence). With 8 bases clipped from V and 0 bases from J, the junction kept 8 bases outside the gene matches. CDR3 region: CASVGASGVSYNEQFF. The DNA of the CDR3 is TGTGCCAGCGTGGGAGCTAGCGGGGTCTCCTACAATGAGCAGTTCTTC.

Notes on this clonotype: In this CDR3 the conserved last residue, phenylalanine or tryptophan, is missing, so a read error is likely. The rearrangement joins TRBV6-6 to TRBJ2-1; D tentatively fits TRBD1 or TRBD2 (5 bases each). Between the trimmed V and J ends, which lost 6 bases and 6 bases, there was a span of 21 bases. CDR3 length: 16 residues. In germline, CDR1 is MNHNY, CDR2 SVGAGI (reference sequence). The CDR3 DNA reads TGTGCCAGCAGCTACACAACCTCCGGGACGGTCAATGAGCAGTTCCTC. Amino acids: CASSYTTSGTVNEQFL.

The chain couples TRBV20-1 to TRBJ2-5, with D maybe TRBD2 (6 bases). Per germline, CDR1 DFQATT and CDR2 SNEGSKA (reference sequence). There are 13 residues in the CDR3. V was shortened by 3 bases and J by 2 bases, with 10 bases between the two germline ends. The DNA of the CDR3 is TGCAGTGCTAGCCCACTAGCTCAAGAGACCCAGTACTTC. It encodes CSASPLAQETQYF.

This clonotype has a count of ten or more. The rearrangement links TRBV29-1 to TRBJ2-7, with D possibly being TRBD1 or TRBD2 (5 bases each). Germline V gene sequence: CDR1 SQVTM, CDR2 ANQGSEA. V gave up 5 bases and J gave up 2 bases, with 16 bases separating them. This CDR3 has 14 amino acids. CDR3 amino acids: CSVQMGVGAYEQYF. In nucleotides, the CDR3 is TGCAGCGTTCAGATGGGAGTGGGGGCCTACGAGCAGTACTTC.

The chain is built from TRBV20-1 and TRBJ2-3, with 8 bases that match TRBD1. Germline V lookup: CDR1 DFQATT, CDR2 SNEGSKA (reference sequence). This CDR3 has 17 residues. V lost 0 bases, J lost 4 bases, and 12 bases stayed unmatched. The CDR3 nucleotides read TGCAGTGCTAGAGATGACCCCGGACAGGGTCAGGCAGATACGCAGTATTTT. Translating gives CSARDDPGQGQADTQYF.

This clonotype was observed at least ten times. The J gene is TRBJ2-3, the V gene TRBV29-1; 8 nucleotides align to TRBD2. The CDR3 extends over 12 amino acids. J was trimmed by 11 bases and V by 7 bases; bases with no gene match: 11. The germline gives CDR1 SQVTM, CDR2 ANQGSEA. The CDR3 region is CSAGGGPPLQYF. The CDR3 DNA sequence: TGCAGCGCCGGGGGGGGCCCTCCTTTGCAGTATTTT.

The chain employs TRBV28 and TRBJ2-1; 9 positions match TRBD1. After removal of 3 bases from V and 7 bases from J, the junction contained 7 bases not matched to a gene. The CDR3 extends over 15 amino acids. Germline CDR1 reads MDHEN; CDR2 reads SYDVKM. For the CDR3, the DNA is TGTGCCAGCAGTTTGTTAGGGACAGGGACTAATGAGCAGTTCTTC. It codes for CASSLLGTGTNEQFF.

Comment on this clonotype: A much larger clone differs by one base, so this may be a read error. The V gene is TRBV12-3 or TRBV12-4, the J gene TRBJ2-1, with unresolved D. This CDR3 is built from 15 residues. The CDR3: CTSSLRPPSYNEQFF. For the CDR3, the DNA is TGTACCAGCAGTTTAAGGCCCCCCTCCTACAATGAGCAGTTCTTC.

J is TRBJ2-7 and V is TRBV6-2 or TRBV6-3; weak D call: TRBD1 (5 bases). V was pared by 4 bases and J by 3 bases, with 16 bases between. Per the germline V gene, CDR1 is MNHEY and CDR2 is SVGEGT. This CDR3 is 15 amino acids long. CDR3: CASSSPTVKSYEQYF. DNA for the CDR3: TGTGCCAGCAGTTCCCCGACAGTAAAAAGCTACGAGCAGTACTTC.